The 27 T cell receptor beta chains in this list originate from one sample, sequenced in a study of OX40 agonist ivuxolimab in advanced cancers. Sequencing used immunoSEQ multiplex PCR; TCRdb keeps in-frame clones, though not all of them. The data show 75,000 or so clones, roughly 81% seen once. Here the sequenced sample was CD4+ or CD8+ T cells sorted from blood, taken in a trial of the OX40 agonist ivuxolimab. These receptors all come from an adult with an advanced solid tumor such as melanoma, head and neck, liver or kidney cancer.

The CDR3, as DNA: TGCGCCAGCAGCCAAGATACGATAGCGTTTAAAGAAGTCTATGGCTACACCTTC. The encoded protein is CASSQDTIAFKEVYGYTF. V usage is TRBV4-3 and J usage is TRBJ1-2; D gene ambiguous. Germline CDR1 LGHNA, CDR2 YSLEER. This CDR3 is built from 18 residues. Between the trimmed V and J ends, which lost 0 bases and 4 bases, there was a span of 21 bases.

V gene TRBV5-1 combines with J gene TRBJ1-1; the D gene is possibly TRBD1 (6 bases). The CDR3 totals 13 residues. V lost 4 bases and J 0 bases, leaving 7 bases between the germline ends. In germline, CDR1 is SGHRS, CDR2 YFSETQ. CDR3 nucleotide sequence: TGCGCCAGCAGCCCAGGGGTGAACACTGAAGCTTTCTTT. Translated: CASSPGVNTEAFF. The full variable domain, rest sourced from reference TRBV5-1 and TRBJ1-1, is KAGVTQTPRYLIKTRGQQVTLSCSPISGHRSVSWYQQTPGQGLQFLFEYFSETQRNKGNFPGRFSGRQFSNSRSEMNVSTLELGDSALYLCASSPGVNTEAFFGQGTRLTVV.

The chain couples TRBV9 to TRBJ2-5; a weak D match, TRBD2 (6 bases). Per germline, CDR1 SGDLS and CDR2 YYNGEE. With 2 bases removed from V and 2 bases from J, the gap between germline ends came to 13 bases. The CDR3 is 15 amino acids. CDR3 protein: CASSVGSGDQETQYF. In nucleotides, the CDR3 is TGTGCCAGCAGCGTGGGTAGCGGCGATCAAGAGACCCAGTACTTC.

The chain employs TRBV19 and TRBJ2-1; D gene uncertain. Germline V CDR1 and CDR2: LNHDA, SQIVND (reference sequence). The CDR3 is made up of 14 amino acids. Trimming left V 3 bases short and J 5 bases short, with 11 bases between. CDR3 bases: TGTGCCAGTAGTATCCGGATTCGGAACAATGAGCAGTTCTTC. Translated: CASSIRIRNNEQFF.

The DNA for the CDR3 is TGTGCCAGCAGCCGAAAGGGACAGGGCCCCTACGAGCAGTACTTC. Protein: CASSRKGQGPYEQYF. The rearrangement joins TRBV13 to TRBJ2-7; 9 bases map to TRBD1. The CDR3 length is 15 residues. V dropped 5 bases and J dropped 2; count of bases not matched to a gene: 7. Germline CDR1 is PRHDT and CDR2 is FYEKMQ (reference sequence).

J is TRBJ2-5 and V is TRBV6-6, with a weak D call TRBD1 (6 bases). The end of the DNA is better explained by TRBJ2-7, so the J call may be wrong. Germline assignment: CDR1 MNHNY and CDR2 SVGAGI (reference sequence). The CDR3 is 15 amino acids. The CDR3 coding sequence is TGTGCCAGCACCCCCCGGGCCAGGGGAAGACTCGAGCAGTACTTC. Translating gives CASTPRARGRLEQYF.

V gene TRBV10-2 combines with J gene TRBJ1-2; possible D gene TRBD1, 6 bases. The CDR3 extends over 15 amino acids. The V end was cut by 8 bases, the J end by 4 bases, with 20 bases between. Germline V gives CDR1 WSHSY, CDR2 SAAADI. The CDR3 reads CASHPSDRSSYGYTF. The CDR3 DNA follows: TGCGCCAGCCACCCTTCCGACAGGAGTAGCTATGGCTACACCTTC.

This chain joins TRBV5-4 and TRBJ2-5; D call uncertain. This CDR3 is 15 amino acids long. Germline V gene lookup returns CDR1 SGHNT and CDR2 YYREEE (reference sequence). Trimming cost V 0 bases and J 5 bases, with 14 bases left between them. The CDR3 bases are TGTGCCAGCAGCTTGGCCAAGGCGGCTGAGGAGACCCAGTACTTC. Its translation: CASSLAKAAEETQYF.

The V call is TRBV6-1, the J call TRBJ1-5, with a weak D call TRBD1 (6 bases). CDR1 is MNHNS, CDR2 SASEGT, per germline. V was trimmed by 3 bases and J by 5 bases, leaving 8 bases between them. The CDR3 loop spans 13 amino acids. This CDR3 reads CASSDTGHQPQHF. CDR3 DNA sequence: TGTGCCAGCAGTGACACAGGGCATCAGCCCCAGCATTTT.

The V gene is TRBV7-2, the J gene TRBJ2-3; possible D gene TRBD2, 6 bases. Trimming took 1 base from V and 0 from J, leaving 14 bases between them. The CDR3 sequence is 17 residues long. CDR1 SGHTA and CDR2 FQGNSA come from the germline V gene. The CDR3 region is CASSLGGTFSSTDTQYF. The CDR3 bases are TGTGCCAGCAGCTTAGGCGGGACTTTCTCTAGCACAGATACGCAGTATTTT.

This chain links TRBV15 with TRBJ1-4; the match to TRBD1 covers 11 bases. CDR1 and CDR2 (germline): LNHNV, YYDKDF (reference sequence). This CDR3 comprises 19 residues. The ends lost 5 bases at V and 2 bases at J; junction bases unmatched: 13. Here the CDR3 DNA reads TGTGCCACCAGCGGCTCCGGAGGGGACAGGGGGTCCACTAATGAAAAACTGTTTTTT. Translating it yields CATSGSGGDRGSTNEKLFF. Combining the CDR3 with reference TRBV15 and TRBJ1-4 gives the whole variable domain DAMVIQNPRYQVTQFGKPVTLSCSQTLNHNVMYWYQQKSSQAPKLLFHYYDKDFNNEADTPDNFQSRRPNTSFCFLDIRSPGLGDTAMYLCATSGSGGDRGSTNEKLFFGSGTQLSVL.

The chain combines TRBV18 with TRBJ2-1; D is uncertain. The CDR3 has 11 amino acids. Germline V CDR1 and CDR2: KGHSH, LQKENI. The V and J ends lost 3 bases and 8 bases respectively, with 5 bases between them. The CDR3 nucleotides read TGTGCCAGCTCACCGTACGATGAGCAGTTCTTC. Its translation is CASSPYDEQFF.

The CDR3 spells CASSQDDTNYGYTF. The CDR3 region has the DNA TGCGCCAGCAGCCAAGATGACACTAACTATGGCTACACCTTC. The chain uses TRBV4-1 and TRBJ1-2; D remains ambiguous. The CDR3 totals 14 residues. Germline V lookup: CDR1 MGHRA, CDR2 YSYEKL. The V end lost 0 bases, the J end lost 0 bases, and 5 bases lay between the germline ends.

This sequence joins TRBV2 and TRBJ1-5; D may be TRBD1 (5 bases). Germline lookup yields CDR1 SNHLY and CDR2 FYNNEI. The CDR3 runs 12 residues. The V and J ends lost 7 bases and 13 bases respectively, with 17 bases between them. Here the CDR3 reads CASNSNPGLQHF. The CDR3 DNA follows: TGTGCCAGCAATTCGAATCCGGGACTACAGCATTTT.

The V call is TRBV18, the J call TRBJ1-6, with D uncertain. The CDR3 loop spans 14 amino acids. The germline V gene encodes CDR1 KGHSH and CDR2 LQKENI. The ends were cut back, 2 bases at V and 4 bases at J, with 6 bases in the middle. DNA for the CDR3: TGTGCCAGCTCACCAAAGGGATATAATTCACCCCTCCACTTT. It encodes CASSPKGYNSPLHF.

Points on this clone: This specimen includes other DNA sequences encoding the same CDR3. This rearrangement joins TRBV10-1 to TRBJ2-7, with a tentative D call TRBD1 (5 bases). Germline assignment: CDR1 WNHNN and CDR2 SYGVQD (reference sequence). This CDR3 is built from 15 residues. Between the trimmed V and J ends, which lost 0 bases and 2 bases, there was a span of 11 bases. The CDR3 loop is CASSESGQGTYEQYF. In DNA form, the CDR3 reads TGCGCCAGCAGTGAGTCGGGGCAAGGAACCTACGAGCAGTACTTC.

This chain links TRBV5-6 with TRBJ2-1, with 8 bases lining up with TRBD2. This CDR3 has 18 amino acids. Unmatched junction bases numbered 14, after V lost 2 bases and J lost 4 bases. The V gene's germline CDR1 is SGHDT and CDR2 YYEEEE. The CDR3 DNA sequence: TGTGCCAGCAGCTTTTTGCTCTCGGGACTAGGGGTTTACAATGAGCAGTTCTTC. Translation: CASSFLLSGLGVYNEQFF. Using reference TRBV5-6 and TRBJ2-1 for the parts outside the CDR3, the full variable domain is DAGVTQSPTHLIKTRGQQVTLRCSPKSGHDTVSWYQQALGQGPQFIFQYYEEEERQRGNFPDRFSGHQFPNYSSELNVNALLLGDSALYLCASSFLLSGLGVYNEQFFGPGTRLTVL.

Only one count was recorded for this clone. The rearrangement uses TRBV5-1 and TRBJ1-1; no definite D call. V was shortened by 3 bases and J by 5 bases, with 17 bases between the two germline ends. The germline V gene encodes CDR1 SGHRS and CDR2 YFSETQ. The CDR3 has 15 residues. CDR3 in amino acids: CASSWTGGAGTEAFF. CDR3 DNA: TGCGCCAGCAGCTGGACCGGCGGAGCGGGGACTGAAGCTTTCTTT.

CDR3 sequence: CAWIGDGYTF. The DNA of the CDR3 is TGTGCCTGGATTGGGGACGGCTACACCTTC. The J gene is TRBJ1-2, the V gene TRBV30, with D perhaps TRBD1 (5 bases). V shed 4 bases and J shed 8 bases, with 8 bases lying between them. The CDR3 runs to 10 residues. Germline CDR1 GTSNPN, CDR2 SVGIG (reference sequence). Full variable domain (remainder filled in from reference TRBV30 and TRBJ1-2): SQTIHQWPATLVQPVGSPLSLECTVEGTSNPNLYWYRQAAGRGLQLLFYSVGIGQISSEVPQNLSASRPQDRQFILSSKKLLLSDSGFYLCAWIGDGYTFGSGTRLTVV.

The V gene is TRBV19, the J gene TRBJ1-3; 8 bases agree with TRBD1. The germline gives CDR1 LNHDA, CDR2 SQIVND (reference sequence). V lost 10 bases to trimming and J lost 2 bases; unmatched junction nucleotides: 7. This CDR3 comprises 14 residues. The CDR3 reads CATGQGSTGNTIYF. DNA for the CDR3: TGTGCCACTGGACAGGGTTCTACTGGAAACACCATATATTTT.

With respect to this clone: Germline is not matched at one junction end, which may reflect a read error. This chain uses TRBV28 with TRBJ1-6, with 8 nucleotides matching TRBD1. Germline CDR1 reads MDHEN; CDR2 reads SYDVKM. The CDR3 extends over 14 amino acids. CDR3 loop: CASSLDRVRSPFHF. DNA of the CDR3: TGTGCCAGCAGCTTGGACAGGGTTCGGTCACCCTTCCACTTT.

CDR3 protein: CASSHRNVVTEAFF. The CDR3, as DNA: TGTGCCAGCAGCCATCGGAACGTTGTCACTGAAGCTTTCTTT. The gene calls are TRBV7-9 and TRBJ1-1; D is undetermined. Germline loops: CDR1 SEHNR, CDR2 FQNEAQ (reference sequence). Trimming left V 5 bases short and J 4 bases short, with 14 bases between. This CDR3 spans 14 amino acids.

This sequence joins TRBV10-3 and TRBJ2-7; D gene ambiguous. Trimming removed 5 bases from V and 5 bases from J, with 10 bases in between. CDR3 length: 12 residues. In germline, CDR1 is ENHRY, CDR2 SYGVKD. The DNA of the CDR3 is TGTGCCATCAGTTGGGCCCGGGACGAGCAGTACTTC. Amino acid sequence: CAISWARDEQYF.

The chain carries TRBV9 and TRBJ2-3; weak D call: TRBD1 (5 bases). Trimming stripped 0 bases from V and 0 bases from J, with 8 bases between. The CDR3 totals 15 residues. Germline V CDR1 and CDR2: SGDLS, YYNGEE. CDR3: CASSVGQSSTDTQYF. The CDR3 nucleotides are TGTGCCAGCAGCGTAGGACAGTCTAGCACAGATACGCAGTATTTT. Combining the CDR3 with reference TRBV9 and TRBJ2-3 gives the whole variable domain DSGVTQTPKHLITATGQRVTLRCSPRSGDLSVYWYQQSLDQGLQFLIQYYNGEERAKGNILERFSAQQFPDLHSELNLSSLELGDSALYFCASSVGQSSTDTQYFGPGTRLTVL.

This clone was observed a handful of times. CDR3: CASSSMAAGNTEAFF. The CDR3 nucleotides are TGTGCCAGCAGCTCGATGGCGGCCGGGAACACTGAAGCTTTCTTT. The chain carries TRBV7-8 and TRBJ1-1; D gene ambiguous. Per germline, CDR1 SGHVS and CDR2 FQNEAQ. This CDR3 is built from 15 residues. Trimming removed 4 bases at V and 1 base at J, with 13 bases between.

The CDR3 spells CASSWGSRESYNEQFF. CDR3 DNA: TGTGCCAGCAGTTGGGGTTCGAGGGAGTCCTACAATGAGCAGTTCTTC. The chain uses TRBV27 and TRBJ2-1; D possibly corresponds to TRBD2 (5 bases). V was cut by 4 bases and J by 1 base, with 14 bases left in between. CDR1 MNHEY and CDR2 SMNVEV come from the germline V gene (reference sequence). The CDR3 is 16 residues long.

In DNA form, the CDR3 reads TGTGCCAGCAGTCCCACAGGGGTAAACACCATATATTTT. Protein sequence: CASSPTGVNTIYF. The chain has TRBV28 and TRBJ1-3, with 7 bases aligning to TRBD1. The junction had 4 bases not matched to a gene; V was cut back by 5 bases and J by 6 bases. The CDR3 is made up of 13 amino acids. CDR1 MDHEN and CDR2 SYDVKM come from the germline V gene.